This TCR beta chain emerged from a study of T cells expressing NK-cell markers. On the study more broadly: All TCR beta repertoires analysed originated from sorted CD3+CD56+NKG2C+, CD3+CD56+NKG2C- and CD3+CD56-NKG2C+ T cells.

TCRdb reprocessed the 5' RACE reads, with one entry per CDR3 protein and no DNA. In total, the table holds about 550,000 distinct CDR3 sequences. The CDR3 length is 13 residues. Germline V gene sequence: CDR1 SQVTM, CDR2 ANQGSEA. The TCR was taken from a man between 18 and 35 years old in good health. Sequenced input: blood T cells: a sorted CD56 or NKG2C T cell subset, CD4+ or CD8+ T cells, or bulk PBMC T cells (not recorded which). The chain employs TRBV29-1 and TRBJ2-1; the D call from TCRdb, TRBD1, cannot be confirmed without DNA. This chain's CDR3 is CSVAQQGRGEQFF.